The sequence of this TCR beta chain was determined in a study of cytomegalovirus exposure and HLA in healthy donors. Study findings and constraints: When a later analysis compared HLA-associated TCR beta chains with equally common others, the HLA-associated chains turned out to be more clonally expanded and to have lower generation probabilities. Analyses of presence and absence presupposed an approximately uniform sequencing depth across donors. Fewer N-insertions than the roughly 630-donor mean were reportedly shown by an Asian-associated ancestry cluster in a later analysis. HLA-A and HLA-B allele assignments for most subjects were reportedly predicted accurately using TCR beta sequences.

The CDR3 is 13 residues long. Between the trimmed V and J ends, which lost 7 bases and 3 bases, there was a span of 12 bases. Germline V gene data show CDR1 as SEHNR and CDR2 as FQNEAQ (reference sequence). With respect to this clone: Its antigen is still unknown.

In the PCR, 60 Vbeta and 13 Jbeta primers were used. Sequenced by immunoSEQ multiplex PCR; TCRdb stores in-frame clones only, minus some. This sample has more than 110,000 clones, with 75% to 90% found just once. The genes are TRBV7-9 and TRBJ1-1; D call uncertain. The sequencing input was PBMCs. The source is a female donor in good health and CMV-seronegative. Written as DNA, the CDR3 is TGTGCCAGCACCCGACCCCTAGACACTGAAGCTTTCTTT. It yields the protein CASTRPLDTEAFF.